The 10 T cell receptor beta chains listed next were all sequenced from one sample in a study of molecular identifiers for immune sequencing clone quantification. TCRdb itself ran the PCR reads through MiXCR, one entry per CDR3 protein. The repertoire holds 490,000 or so distinct CDR3 sequences, with 20% to 25% as singletons. The specimen was naive CD8+ T cells from blood, with Jurkat cell RNA spiked in. The subset denotes: FACS-sorted CD8+CD4-CCR7+CD45RA+ naive T cells. These TCRs come from a human donor in good health. Some libraries in this study had Jurkat cell RNA spiked in.

J is TRBJ2-3 and V is TRBV12-3 or TRBV12-4, with 8 nucleotides matching TRBD1. The CDR3 runs to 17 residues. Trimming cost V 0 bases and J 2 bases; bases outside gene matches: 7. CDR3 coding DNA: TGTGCCAGCAGTTTAGCGCTAGGACAGGGCCCCACAGATACGCAGTATTTT. This gives the protein CASSLALGQGPTDTQYF.

This clonotype was observed at least ten times. The rearrangement uses TRBV7-9 and TRBJ1-4; D uncertain. The CDR3 is 13 residues long. Per the germline V gene, CDR1 is SEHNR and CDR2 is FQNEAQ (reference sequence). V lost 5 bases to trimming and J lost 2 bases, with 6 bases between them. CDR3 loop: CASSSGTNEKLFF. The CDR3 DNA is TGTGCCAGCAGCAGTGGTACTAATGAAAAACTGTTTTTT.

The chain joins TRBV7-2 to TRBJ2-7, with 11 bases fitting TRBD1. The CDR3 extends over 15 amino acids. Losses at the gene ends were 4 bases for V and 2 bases for J; bases not matched to a gene: 4. Germline V lookup: CDR1 SGHTA, CDR2 FQGNSA. Written as DNA, the CDR3 is TGTGCCAGCAGCTCGGGACAGGGGGTCGCCTACGAGCAGTACTTC. It specifies CASSSGQGVAYEQYF.

V gene TRBV5-6 combines with J gene TRBJ2-3; D gene ambiguous. CDR3 length: 16 amino acids. V was pared by 4 bases and J by 4 bases, with 19 bases between. The germline V gene encodes CDR1 SGHDT and CDR2 YYEEEE. CDR3 region: CASSRRVAQTPDTQYF. CDR3 bases: TGTGCCAGCAGCCGGCGCGTCGCACAAACACCAGATACGCAGTATTTT. The full variable domain, rest sourced from reference TRBV5-6 and TRBJ2-3, is DAGVTQSPTHLIKTRGQQVTLRCSPKSGHDTVSWYQQALGQGPQFIFQYYEEEERQRGNFPDRFSGHQFPNYSSELNVNALLLGDSALYLCASSRRVAQTPDTQYFGPGTRLTVL.

This clonotype was seen a few times. This chain connects TRBV6-5 to TRBJ2-2; 7 nucleotides match TRBD1. Germline assignment: CDR1 MNHEY and CDR2 SVGAGI. This CDR3 has 14 amino acids. With 6 bases clipped from V and 6 bases from J, the junction kept 7 bases outside the gene matches. The CDR3 is CASRYGQVAGELFF. CDR3 nucleotide sequence: TGTGCCAGCAGATATGGACAGGTCGCCGGGGAGCTGTTTTTT.

This clonotype was detected many times. This rearrangement joins TRBV4-2 to TRBJ2-7; no clear D. The germline V gene has CDR1 LGHNA and CDR2 YNFKEQ. Deletions cut 3 bases from V and 4 bases from J, with 16 bases between. CDR3 length: 15 residues. As DNA, the CDR3 is TGTGCCAGCAGCCAGCCAGGCCAATTGGGTTACGAGCAGTACTTC. Its protein product is CASSQPGQLGYEQYF.

This chain uses TRBV19 with TRBJ1-5; weak D call: TRBD1 (6 bases). There are 14 residues in the CDR3. Trimming left V 5 bases short and J 9 bases short, with 17 bases between. Germline V gene sequence: CDR1 LNHDA, CDR2 SQIVND (reference sequence). The CDR3 DNA reads TGTGCCAGTAGTCCACAGGGCCCTGCTGGGCCCCAGCATTTT. The encoded protein is CASSPQGPAGPQHF.

Ten or more counts support this clonotype. The chain combines TRBV29-1 with TRBJ2-2; 11 bases map to TRBD2. The germline V gene encodes CDR1 SQVTM and CDR2 ANQGSEA. V trimming: 6 bases; J trimming: 7 bases; junction bases outside the gene matches: 13. The CDR3 contains 16 residues. The CDR3 DNA is TGCAGCGTCGCCGGGACTAGCGGACTCTATATCGGGGAGCTGTTTTTT. Translation gives CSVAGTSGLYIGELFF.

Many counts were recorded for this clonotype. The rearrangement links TRBV6-6 to TRBJ2-3; 9 bases are a match to TRBD2. CDR1 is MNHNY, CDR2 SVGAGI, per germline (reference sequence). This CDR3 region has 18 residues. J lost 4 bases, V lost 4 bases, and 15 bases had no gene match. CDR3 DNA: TGTGCCAGCAGTTTCGTATCGGGCGGGAGGGCCAGCGCAGATACGCAGTATTTT. Its translation is CASSFVSGGRASADTQYF.

This sequence joins TRBV11-2 and TRBJ2-1; D perhaps matches TRBD2 (6 bases). The CDR3 loop spans 15 amino acids. Between the trimmed V and J ends, which lost 1 base and 8 bases, there was a span of 15 bases. Germline CDR1 reads SGHAT; CDR2 reads FQNNGV. CDR3 DNA: TGTGCCAGCAGCTTAGGACTAGTCCCCCGGGATGAGCAGTTCTTC. This sequence encodes CASSLGLVPRDEQFF. Full variable domain (missing parts from reference TRBV11-2 and TRBJ2-1): EAGVAQSPRYKIIEKRQSVAFWCNPISGHATLYWYQQILGQGPKLLIQFQNNGVVDDSQLPKDRFSAERLKGVDSTLKIQPAKLEDSAVYLCASSLGLVPRDEQFFGPGTRLTVL.